This TCR beta chain was profiled in a study of Japanese encephalitis immunity and Zika vaccine responses (dated by TCRdb to about 2021). With respect to the entire study: Included participants received three 5.0 ug doses of alum-adjuvanted ZPIV at weeks 0, 4 and 28. Two to three months ahead of the first ZPIV dose, 11 to 12 participants were given JEV vaccine (IXIARO) as a two-dose regimen with the doses 28 days apart. One dose of YFV vaccine (YF-VAX) was administered before ZPIV to eleven to twelve participants, and nine participants were flavivirus-naive. For TCR sequencing, five to seven representative participants were selected from each pre-vaccination group, and samples were taken at week 0 (after pre-vaccination, before ZPIV) and at week 52. TCR repertoires were also analyzed from three flavivirus-naive individuals at weeks 2, 6 and 52 after starting ZPIV vaccination. For stimulation, either ZIKV structural-protein peptide pools divided into flavivirus-conserved and non-conserved sets were used, or JEV or YFV peptides matching the pre-vaccination. ZIKV peptides were 15-mers overlapping by 11 residues, selected for NetMHCpan/NetMHCII-predicted epitopes with affinity below 50 nM. The study examined whether earlier vaccination against Japanese encephalitis virus (JEV) or yellow fever virus (YFV) influenced CD4 T cell responses to the Zika vaccine.

PBMCs were labeled with CellTrace CFSE and were cultured for over 5 days in RPMI containing about 8% human serum plus peptide pools at approximately 0.93 ug/mL each. The enrolled adults were healthy and tested seronegative for ZIKV, JEV, YFV, DENV and WNV on microneutralization screening. Samples came from a phase 1, double-blinded, randomized, placebo-controlled trial of an alum-adjuvanted Zika purified-inactivated virus (ZPIV) vaccine. Peripheral blood mononuclear cells were isolated using a standard procedure and then kept frozen in liquid nitrogen until they were used. Overall results and qualifications from the work: In JEV-pre-vaccinated donors, the repertoire richness of CD4 T cells responding to conserved ZIKV epitopes dropped significantly after ZPIV. Only a few individuals showed CD8 T cell responses to ZIKV peptide pools, and those responses were very low in magnitude. The analysis was restricted to a subset of trial participants with three doses and adequate samples, and the entire vaccinated cohort was not analyzed. Peptide-pool deconvolution was not performed because of sample size limitations, and consequently the individual peptides driving cross-reactive responses were not identified. Compared with YFV-pre-vaccinated donors, JEV-pre-vaccinated donors had higher repertoire similarity across time-points and stimulations, indicating that more clonotypes were common to ZIKV and JEV stimulation. Samples grouped by participant and showed no similarity between individuals, suggesting that no public TCRs were detected.

The library came from 5' RACE. Before sequencing, the TCRbeta libraries were pooled in amounts proportional to the number of cells sorted for each library. RNAzol RT was used to extract total RNA from the sorted cells, and cDNA was then synthesized using an oligo(dT) primer together with a template-switching oligo. Using Kapa HiFi, PCR amplified the TCRbeta V-CDR3-J region between a SMARTer oligo primer and a TCRbeta constant-region primer. Illumina adaptors and sample-specific index barcodes were added in a second PCR, with HighPrep bead cleanup and a Bioanalyzer check confirming a band of roughly 650 bp. Libraries were sequenced on an Illumina MiSeq with 2x151 bp paired-end reads. In the paper's pipeline: Reads were demultiplexed with an in-house Java program, and TCRbeta annotations were assigned and clonotypes were counted with MiXCR. Repertoire overlap was assessed with Morisita-Horn indices from the R package vegan, and UPGMA clustering and Circos plots of recurring clonotypes were generated. Shannon diversity and richness were normalized to the highest possible value given the input cell numbers, yielding values from 0 to 1. CDR3beta sequences were aligned with MUSCLE, distances computed with SeqinR, and multidimensional scaling plotted in R. TCRdb passed the public sequencing reads through fastp at Q25 and MiXCR, retaining productive beta sequences. Every CDR3 protein is listed once, alongside the most common genes and DNA of its rows. These V and J calls originate from TCRdb's pipeline instead of the authors' own analysis. The sample table records around 300 distinct CDR3 sequences; around 3% of these occur just once. The biggest ten clones account for under 55% of the sample.

V is pared back by 0 bases and J by 5 bases, with 7 bases lying between the germline termini. From cysteine to phenylalanine, the CDR3 is 13 amino acids long. The sequence is cut down to CDR3 DNA, 39 bases in frame from base 1. The germline V gene yields LGHNA for CDR1 and YSLEER for CDR2. Judged by its sample share, this clonotype qualifies as large (0.1 to 1%). Per-nucleotide qualities are absent, and no much larger clonotype sits a single base away. This TCR was sampled from an adult man who received an inactivated Zika virus vaccine. The specimen was antigen-activated CD8+ T cells from blood, cultured, collected during a Zika inactivated vaccine study. The receptor chain draws on TRBV4-3 and TRBJ1-1, with TRBD1 tentatively as D gene (6 bases match). The CDR3 is CASSQEGQTEAFF. The nucleotide sequence reads TGCGCCAGCAGCCAAGAGGGACAAACTGAAGCTTTCTTT.